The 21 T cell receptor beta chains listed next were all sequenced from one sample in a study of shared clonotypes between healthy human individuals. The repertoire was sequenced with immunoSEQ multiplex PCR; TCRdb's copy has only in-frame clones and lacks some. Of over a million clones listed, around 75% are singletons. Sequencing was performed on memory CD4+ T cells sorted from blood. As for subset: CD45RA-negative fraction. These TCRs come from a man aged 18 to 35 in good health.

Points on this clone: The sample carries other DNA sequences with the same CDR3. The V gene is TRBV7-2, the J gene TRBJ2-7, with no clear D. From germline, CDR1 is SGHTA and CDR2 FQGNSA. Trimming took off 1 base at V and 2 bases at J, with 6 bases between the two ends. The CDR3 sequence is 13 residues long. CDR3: CASSLDPPYEQYF. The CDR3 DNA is TGTGCCAGCAGCTTAGACCCACCCTACGAGCAGTACTTC.

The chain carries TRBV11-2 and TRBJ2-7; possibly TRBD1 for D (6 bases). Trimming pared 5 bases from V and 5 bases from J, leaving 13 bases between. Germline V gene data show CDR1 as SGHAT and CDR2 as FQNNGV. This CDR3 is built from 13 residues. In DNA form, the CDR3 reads TGTGCCAGCAGCCCGGACAGCTTTCACGAGCAGTACTTC. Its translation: CASSPDSFHEQYF.

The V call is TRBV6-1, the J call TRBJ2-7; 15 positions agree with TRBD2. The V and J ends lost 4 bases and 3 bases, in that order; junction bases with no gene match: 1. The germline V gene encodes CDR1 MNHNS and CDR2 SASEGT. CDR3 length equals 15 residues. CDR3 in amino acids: CASSGTSGGVYEQYF. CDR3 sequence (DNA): TGTGCCAGCAGTGGGACTAGCGGGGGGGTCTACGAGCAGTACTTC.

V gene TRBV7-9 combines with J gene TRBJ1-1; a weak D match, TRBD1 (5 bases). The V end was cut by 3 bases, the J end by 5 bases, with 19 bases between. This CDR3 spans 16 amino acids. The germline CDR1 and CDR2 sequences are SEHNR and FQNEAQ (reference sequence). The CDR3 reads CASSFGGEGWRTEAFF. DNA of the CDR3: TGTGCCAGCAGCTTCGGGGGTGAAGGGTGGCGGACTGAAGCTTTCTTT.

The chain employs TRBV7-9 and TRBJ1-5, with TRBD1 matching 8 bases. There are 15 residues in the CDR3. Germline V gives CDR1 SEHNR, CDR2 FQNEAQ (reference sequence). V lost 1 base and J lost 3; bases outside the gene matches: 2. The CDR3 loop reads CASSLGGQVNQPQHF. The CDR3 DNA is TGTGCCAGCAGCTTAGGGGGACAGGTCAATCAGCCCCAGCATTTT.

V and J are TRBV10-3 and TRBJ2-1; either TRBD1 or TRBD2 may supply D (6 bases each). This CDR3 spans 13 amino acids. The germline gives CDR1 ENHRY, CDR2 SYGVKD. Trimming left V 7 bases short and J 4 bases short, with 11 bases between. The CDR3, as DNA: TGTGCCATCACGGGGGCCAGATACAATGAGCAGTTCTTC. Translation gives CAITGARYNEQFF.

CDR3 sequence: CASSYSAGAGGTQYF. The CDR3 nucleotides read TGTGCCAGCAGTTACTCCGCGGGAGCGGGTGGGACCCAGTACTTC. This chain joins TRBV6-6 and TRBJ2-5, with TRBD2 matching 7 bases. Germline V gives CDR1 MNHNY, CDR2 SVGAGI (reference sequence). V shed 0 bases and J 7 bases; nucleotides not matched to a gene: 8. The CDR3 is made up of 15 amino acids.

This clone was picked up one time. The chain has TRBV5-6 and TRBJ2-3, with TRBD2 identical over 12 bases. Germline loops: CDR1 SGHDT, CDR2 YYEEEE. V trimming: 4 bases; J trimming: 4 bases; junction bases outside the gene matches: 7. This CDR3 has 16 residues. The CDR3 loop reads CASSILAGGQSDTQYF. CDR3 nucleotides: TGTGCCAGCAGCATTCTAGCGGGGGGGCAGTCAGATACGCAGTATTTT.

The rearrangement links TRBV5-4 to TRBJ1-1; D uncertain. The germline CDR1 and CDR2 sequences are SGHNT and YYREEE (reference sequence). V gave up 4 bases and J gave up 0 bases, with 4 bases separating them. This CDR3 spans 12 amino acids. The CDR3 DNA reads TGTGCCAGCAGCATGGTGAACACTGAAGCTTTCTTT. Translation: CASSMVNTEAFF.

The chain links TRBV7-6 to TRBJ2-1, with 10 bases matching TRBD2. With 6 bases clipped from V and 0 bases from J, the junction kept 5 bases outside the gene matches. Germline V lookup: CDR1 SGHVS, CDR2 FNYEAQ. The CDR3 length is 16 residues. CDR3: CASSAASGGSYNEQFF. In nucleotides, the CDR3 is TGTGCCAGCAGTGCAGCTAGCGGGGGCTCCTACAATGAGCAGTTCTTC.

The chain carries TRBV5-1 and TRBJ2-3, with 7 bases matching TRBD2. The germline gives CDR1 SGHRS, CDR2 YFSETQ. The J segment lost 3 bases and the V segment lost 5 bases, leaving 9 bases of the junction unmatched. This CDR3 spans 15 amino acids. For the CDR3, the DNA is TGCGCCAGCAGGGCCCTTGCGGGAGAGACAGATACGCAGTATTTT. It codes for CASRALAGETDTQYF.

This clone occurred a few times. The CDR3 sequence is CASSTLTLNTGELFF. The CDR3 DNA sequence: TGTGCCAGCAGCACTCTCACTCTGAACACCGGGGAGCTGTTTTTT. The rearrangement links TRBV11-2 to TRBJ2-2; D unresolved. Germline CDR1 and CDR2: SGHAT and FQNNGV. The length of the CDR3 is 15 residues. The V end lost 5 bases, the J end lost 1 base, and 11 bases lay between the germline ends. Full variable domain (missing parts from reference TRBV11-2 and TRBJ2-2): EAGVAQSPRYKIIEKRQSVAFWCNPISGHATLYWYQQILGQGPKLLIQFQNNGVVDDSQLPKDRFSAERLKGVDSTLKIQPAKLEDSAVYLCASSTLTLNTGELFFGEGSRLTVL.

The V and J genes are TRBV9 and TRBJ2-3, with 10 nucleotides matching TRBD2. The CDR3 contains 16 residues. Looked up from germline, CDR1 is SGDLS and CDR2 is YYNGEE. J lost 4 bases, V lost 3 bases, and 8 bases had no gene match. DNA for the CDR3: TGTGCCAGCAGCGCTCCTAGCGGGGGAGGCGCAGATACGCAGTATTTT. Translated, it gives CASSAPSGGGADTQYF.

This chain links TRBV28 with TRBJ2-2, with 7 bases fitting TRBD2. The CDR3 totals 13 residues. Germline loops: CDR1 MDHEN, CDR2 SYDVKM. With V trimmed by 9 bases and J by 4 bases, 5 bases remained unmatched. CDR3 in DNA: TGTGCCAGTAGGGAGGGAGGCACCGGGGAGCTGTTTTTT. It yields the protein CASREGGTGELFF.

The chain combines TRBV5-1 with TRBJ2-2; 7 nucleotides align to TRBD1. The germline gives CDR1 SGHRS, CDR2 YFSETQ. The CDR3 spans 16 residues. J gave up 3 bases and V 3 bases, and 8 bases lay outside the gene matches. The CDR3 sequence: CASSSRQGTDTGELFF. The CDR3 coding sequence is TGCGCCAGCAGCTCCCGACAGGGAACGGACACCGGGGAGCTGTTTTTT.

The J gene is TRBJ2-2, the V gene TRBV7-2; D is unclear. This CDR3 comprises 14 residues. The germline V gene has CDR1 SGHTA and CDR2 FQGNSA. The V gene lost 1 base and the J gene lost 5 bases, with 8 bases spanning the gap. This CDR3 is CASSLGLDTGELFF. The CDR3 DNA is TGTGCCAGCAGCTTAGGTTTGGATACCGGGGAGCTGTTTTTT.

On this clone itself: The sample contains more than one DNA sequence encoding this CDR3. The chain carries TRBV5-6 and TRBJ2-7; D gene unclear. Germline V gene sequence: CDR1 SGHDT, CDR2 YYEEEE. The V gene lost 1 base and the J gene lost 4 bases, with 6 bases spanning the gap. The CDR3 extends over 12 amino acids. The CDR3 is CASSLSVYEQYF. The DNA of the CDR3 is TGTGCCAGCAGCTTGTCGGTGTACGAGCAGTACTTC. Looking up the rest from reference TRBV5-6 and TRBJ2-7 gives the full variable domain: DAGVTQSPTHLIKTRGQQVTLRCSPKSGHDTVSWYQQALGQGPQFIFQYYEEEERQRGNFPDRFSGHQFPNYSSELNVNALLLGDSALYLCASSLSVYEQYFGPGTRLTVT.

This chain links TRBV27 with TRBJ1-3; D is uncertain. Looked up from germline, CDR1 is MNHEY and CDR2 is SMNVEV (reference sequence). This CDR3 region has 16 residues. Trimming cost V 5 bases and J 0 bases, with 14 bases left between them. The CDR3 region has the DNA TGTGCCAGCAGTCCAGGCCGGGCCAGCTCTGGAAACACCATATATTTT. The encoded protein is CASSPGRASSGNTIYF.

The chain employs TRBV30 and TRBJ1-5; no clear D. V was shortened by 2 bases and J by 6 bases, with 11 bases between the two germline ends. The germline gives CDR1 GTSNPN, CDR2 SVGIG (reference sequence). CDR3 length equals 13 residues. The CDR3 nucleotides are TGTGCCTGGAGTCCCCAAGGGCGTCAGCCCCAGCATTTT. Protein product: CAWSPQGRQPQHF.

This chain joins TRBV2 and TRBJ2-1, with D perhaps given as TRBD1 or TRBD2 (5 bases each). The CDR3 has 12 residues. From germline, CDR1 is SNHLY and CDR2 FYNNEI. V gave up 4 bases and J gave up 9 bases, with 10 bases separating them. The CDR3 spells CASSGGWGEQFF. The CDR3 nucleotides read TGTGCCAGCAGTGGGGGGTGGGGTGAGCAGTTCTTC.

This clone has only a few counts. This CDR3 reads CAIGTDSYGYTF. CDR3 in DNA: TGTGCCATCGGGACTGACAGCTATGGCTACACCTTC. The rearrangement joins TRBV10-3 to TRBJ1-2; D might be TRBD1 (5 bases). Germline lookup yields CDR1 ENHRY and CDR2 SYGVKD. V was pared by 8 bases and J by 4 bases, with 11 bases between. The CDR3 is 12 amino acids.